A selection of T cell receptor beta chains follows, all from one sample in a study of blood T cells in healthy people across ages. Using its own MiXCR run on the 5' RACE reads, TCRdb lists one record per CDR3 protein. Among about 1.5 million distinct CDR3 sequences listed, roughly 40% were seen once. Sequenced input: blood. The receptors here all came from a woman aged 18 to 35 in good health. CDR3s leave out the opening cysteine and the closing phenylalanine or tryptophan. A D gene is named only where the DNA matches it firmly. Clone size is given for some rows only: seen once, a few or many times, or a class if the clone is expanded.

J | V | size | D | CDR3
TRBJ2-3 | TRBV20-1 | - | TRBD2 | SAREIKRGTDTQY
TRBJ2-3 | TRBV30 | - | - | AWSFKRTYTDTQY
TRBJ2-5 | TRBV4-1 | few | - | ASSQDPGDSMQETQY
TRBJ1-5 | TRBV20-1 | few | - | SARGWLEQPQH
TRBJ2-3 | TRBV9 | - | TRBD2 | ASSVGSSGITDTQY
TRBJ1-2 | TRBV27 | - | TRBD1 | ASSPLGQNFNFHNYGYT
TRBJ1-6 | TRBV9 | few | TRBD1 | ASSVSDRATNSPLH
TRBJ1-2 | TRBV6-5 | few | TRBD1 | ASRVGTGSNYGYT
TRBJ1-2 | TRBV12-3/TRBV12-4 | many | TRBD1 | ASSLRGQGARYGYT
- | TRBV5-1 | - | - | ASSLAKGDSYEQY
TRBJ2-3 | TRBV6-5 | - | TRBD1 | ASRIGGTGVWDTQY
TRBJ2-7 | TRBV7-9 | - | - | ASSQGPGRSSYEQY
TRBJ2-1 | TRBV20-1 | few | - | SAEGTPSYNEQF
TRBJ2-3 | TRBV4-1 | few | - | ASSQVSLGVSTDTQY
TRBJ1-1 | TRBV6-5 | - | - | ASSYSGGLGYTEAF
TRBJ1-2 | TRBV29-1 | few | - | SVEVSERGNYGYT
TRBJ2-7 | TRBV20-1 | - | TRBD1 | SALWWGQGAYEQY
TRBJ1-1 | TRBV10-3 | - | - | AISKDRKAF
TRBJ2-7 | TRBV30 | once | - | ACHGGSYEQY
TRBJ2-7 | TRBV7-2 | - | - | ASSLVPVYEQY
TRBJ2-3 | TRBV27 | - | - | ASSLSATDTQY
TRBJ2-5 | TRBV5-1 | - | - | ASSSYPGPKETQY
TRBJ1-4 | TRBV6-2/TRBV6-3 | - | TRBD1 | ASSPSGTGGGREKLF